Listed here are 9 T cell receptor beta chains from one sample, sequenced in a study of blood T cell repertoires in COVID-19. The protocol was immunoSEQ multiplex PCR, while the TCRdb copy is restricted to in-frame clones and leaves out a portion. The top ten hold 8% to 10% of the sample, which has some 250,000 clones, around 89% seen once. Sample: PBMCs or T cells enriched from blood (not recorded which). All receptors derive from a man in his forties who had recovered from COVID-19.

The chain joins TRBV28 to TRBJ2-6, with D tentatively TRBD2 (6 bases). The germline gives CDR1 MDHEN, CDR2 SYDVKM. The CDR3 contains 15 residues. The V end was cut by 6 bases, the J end by 2 bases, with 11 bases between. CDR3 sequence (DNA): TGTGCCAGCAGCGACGGGGGTACTGGGGCCAACGTCCTGACTTTC. Translated: CASSDGGTGANVLTF.

The table lists this clone with a few counts. J is TRBJ1-4 and V is TRBV4-1; TRBD1 agrees at 9 bases. CDR1 MGHRA and CDR2 YSYEKL come from the germline V gene. The CDR3 runs to 14 residues. Trimming cost V 5 bases and J 7 bases; bases outside gene matches: 5. The chain's CDR3 is CASSTGQGGEKLFF. The CDR3 coding sequence is TGCGCCAGCAGCACGGGACAGGGTGGTGAAAAACTGTTTTTT.

The chain recombines TRBV6-5 with TRBJ1-1, with D tentatively TRBD1 (5 bases). Trimming took off 6 bases at V and 7 bases at J, with 15 bases between the two ends. The CDR3 consists of 13 residues. CDR1 and CDR2 from the germline V gene are MNHEY and SVGAGI. The CDR3 protein is CASRIAGPNEAFF. CDR3 sequence (DNA): TGTGCCAGCAGGATCGCAGGGCCAAATGAAGCTTTCTTT.

The gene calls are TRBV5-1 and TRBJ2-3; 11 bases line up with TRBD2. The CDR3 loop spans 16 amino acids. Per the germline V gene, CDR1 is SGHRS and CDR2 is YFSETQ. V gave up 3 bases and J gave up 2 bases; unmatched junction bases: 5. CDR3 sequence reads: CASSSGTSGNTDTQYF. CDR3 in DNA: TGCGCCAGCAGCTCCGGGACTAGCGGAAACACAGATACGCAGTATTTT.

This clone was counted a few times. The chain combines TRBV27 with TRBJ1-5, with 11 bases fitting TRBD1. V lost 1 base and J lost 6; bases outside the gene matches: 8. The germline gives CDR1 MNHEY, CDR2 SMNVEV (reference sequence). This CDR3 comprises 17 residues. The CDR3 bases are TGTGCCAGCAGTTTATGGGGGACAGGGGGAATGAGTCAGCCCCAGCATTTT. It encodes CASSLWGTGGMSQPQHF.

The CDR3 sequence is CASSTQHSRANYGYTF. CDR3 coding DNA: TGTGCCAGTAGTACCCAACACAGCAGAGCTAACTATGGCTACACCTTC. The J gene is TRBJ1-2, the V gene TRBV19, with no clear D. There are 16 residues in the CDR3. Looked up from germline, CDR1 is LNHDA and CDR2 is SQIVND (reference sequence). The ends were cut back, 4 bases at V and 0 bases at J, with 15 bases in the middle.

The chain couples TRBV7-3 to TRBJ2-1; 10 nucleotides align to TRBD2. The CDR3 loop spans 17 amino acids. Germline V gene data show CDR1 as SGHTA and CDR2 as FQGTGA. Trimming cost V 2 bases and J 7 bases; bases outside gene matches: 11. CDR3 loop: CASSLVPTSSGGNEQFF. CDR3 nucleotide sequence: TGTGCCAGCAGCTTAGTCCCCACTTCTAGCGGGGGAAATGAGCAGTTCTTC.

The chain joins TRBV9 to TRBJ2-1, with TRBD2 identical over 12 bases. There are 19 residues in the CDR3. The V segment lost 3 bases and the J segment 0 bases; nucleotides outside the gene matches: 10. The V gene's germline CDR1 is SGDLS and CDR2 YYNGEE. CDR3 region: CASSASGRAGSGSYNEQFF. Written as DNA, the CDR3 is TGTGCCAGCAGCGCTAGCGGGAGGGCCGGTTCGGGCTCCTACAATGAGCAGTTCTTC.

The chain carries TRBV7-8 and TRBJ2-7; 7 positions agree with TRBD1. V lost 4 bases, J lost 3 bases, and 6 bases stayed unmatched. Germline assignment: CDR1 SGHVS and CDR2 FQNEAQ. There are 14 residues in the CDR3. The CDR3 is CASSYDRASYEQYF. CDR3 DNA: TGTGCCAGCAGCTACGACAGGGCGAGCTACGAGCAGTACTTC.